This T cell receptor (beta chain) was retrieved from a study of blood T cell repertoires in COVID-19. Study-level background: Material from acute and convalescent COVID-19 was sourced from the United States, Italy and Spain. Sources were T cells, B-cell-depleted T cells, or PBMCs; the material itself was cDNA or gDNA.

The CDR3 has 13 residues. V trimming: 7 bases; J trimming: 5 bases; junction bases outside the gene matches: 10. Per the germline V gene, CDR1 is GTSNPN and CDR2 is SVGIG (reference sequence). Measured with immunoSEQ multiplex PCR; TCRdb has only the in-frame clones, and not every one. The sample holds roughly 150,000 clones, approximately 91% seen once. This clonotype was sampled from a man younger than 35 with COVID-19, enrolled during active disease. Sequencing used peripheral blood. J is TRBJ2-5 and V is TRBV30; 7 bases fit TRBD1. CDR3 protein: CALYTGVGETQYF. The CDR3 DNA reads TGTGCCTTATATACAGGGGTTGGGGAGACCCAGTACTTC.